Reported below is one T cell receptor (beta chain). This record belongs to a study of blood T cell repertoires in COVID-19. On the study more broadly: Specimens from acute and convalescent COVID-19 originated in the United States, Italy and Spain. T cells, B-cell-depleted T cells, or PBMCs provided the cDNA or gDNA that served as material.

In the original analysis: Reference gene primers were amplified, and this amplification served to estimate nucleated cell counts. Sequenced by immunoSEQ multiplex PCR; TCRdb stores in-frame clones only, minus some. V, J and clone size reflect that table, while D and trimming were determined from the DNA. The sample carries 76,000 or so clones, roughly nine tenths recorded once. The CDR3 extends over 16 amino acids. The TCR was taken from a man older than 75 in a cohort sampled during active COVID-19. The V and J genes are TRBV21-1 and TRBJ1-2; no DNA check was done on the table's D call, TRBD1. TRBV21-1 constitutes a pseudogene. Sequenced: peripheral blood. CDR3: CASSKALWQGRLGYTF. CDR3 sequence (DNA): TGTGCCAGCAGCAAAGCGCTTTGGCAGGGTCGCCTTGGCTACACCTTC.